The 29 T cell receptor beta chains presented below share a single source sample, sequenced in a study of CD8 T cells in ankylosing spondylitis. No cognate antigen is known for these TCRs. The study's findings and limits: Roughly eight highly homologous variants formed a TCR beta motif that appeared characteristic of ankylosing spondylitis blood.

Via MiXCR, TCRdb re-called the 5' RACE reads, giving one row per CDR3 protein. The sample contains about 210,000 distinct CDR3 sequences, 6% to 8% of which appear only once. Sequenced sample: blood, either unsorted or a sorted T cell fraction (not recorded which). These TCRs come from a male donor with ankylosing spondylitis.

This clonotype was seen many times. The chain carries TRBV4-1 and TRBJ2-7, with 9 bases aligning to TRBD1. CDR1 and CDR2 (germline): MGHRA, YSYEKL. The CDR3 is 16 amino acids. V was clipped by 3 bases and J by 3 bases; unmatched bases: 9. The CDR3 DNA reads as TGCGCCAGCAGCCAGAAGACAGGGGGAGTTAGCTACGAGCAGTACTTC. This encodes CASSQKTGGVSYEQYF.

This clonotype occurred many times. The rearrangement joins TRBV5-1 to TRBJ2-7; a weak D match, TRBD1 (6 bases). CDR1 is SGHRS and CDR2 is YFSETQ in the germline V gene. Trimming took 0 bases from V and 4 from J, leaving 14 bases between them. The CDR3 has 15 residues. This CDR3 is CASSLELRGLYEQYF. Here the CDR3 DNA reads TGCGCCAGCAGCTTGGAGTTGAGGGGGTTGTACGAGCAGTACTTC.

For this clonotype: A junction end diverges from the germline sequence, so it may reflect a read error. The gene calls are TRBV7-1 and TRBJ1-4; unclear D gene. TRBV7-1 is identified as an open reading frame with a role that is uncertain. There are 14 residues in the CDR3. In DNA form, the CDR3 reads TGTGCCAGCAGCGCAGGACCAACTAATGAAAACCTGTTTTTT. It specifies CASSAGPTNENLFF.

This clonotype was observed at least ten times. The chain combines TRBV7-6 with TRBJ2-1, with D maybe TRBD2 (6 bases). Germline CDR1 is SGHVS and CDR2 is FNYEAQ. This CDR3 has 17 residues. The V gene lost 4 bases and the J gene lost 6 bases, with 22 bases spanning the gap. CDR3 nucleotides: TGTGCCAGCAGCTCTACCTTAAGGGGACTGACTGTCAATGAGCAGTTCTTC. It translates to CASSSTLRGLTVNEQFF.

This clonotype was recorded a few times. The CDR3 sequence: CASSGQGRGNEQFF. The CDR3 nucleotides are TGTGCCAGCAGCGGCCAGGGGAGGGGTAATGAGCAGTTCTTC. The rearrangement uses TRBV4-2 and TRBJ2-1, with D tentatively TRBD2 (7 bases). There are 14 residues in the CDR3. CDR1 is LGHNA, CDR2 YNFKEQ, per germline. V lost 5 bases and J lost 7, with 15 bases in between.

On this clonotype itself: Because it lacks the conserved phenylalanine or tryptophan at the end, this CDR3 is likely a read error. The CDR3 spells CASSPRVSYEQYI. In DNA form, the CDR3 reads TGCGCCAGCAGTCCAAGAGTTAGCTACGAGCAGTACATC. The genes are TRBV4-1 and TRBJ2-7; no firm D call. This CDR3 contains 13 residues. The V end was cut by 6 bases, the J end by 3 bases, with 12 bases between. Germline values: CDR1 MGHRA, CDR2 YSYEKL.

This clonotype was counted at least ten times. The chain has TRBV29-1 and TRBJ2-5; possible D gene TRBD2, 6 bases. CDR1 is SQVTM, CDR2 ANQGSEA, per germline. V shed 5 bases and J shed 6 bases, with 16 bases lying between them. This CDR3 contains 13 residues. CDR3 nucleotides: TGCAGCGTTCTCGACTGGGGAGGAAAGACCCAGTACTTC. Translated: CSVLDWGGKTQYF.

This clonotype was recorded a few times. J is TRBJ2-5 and V is TRBV11-2; 8 nucleotides agree with TRBD2. Germline CDR1 SGHAT, CDR2 FQNNGV. This CDR3 contains 17 residues. Trimming at V came to 1 base and at J to 3 bases, leaving 10 bases not matched to a gene. CDR3 bases: TGTGCCAGCAGCTTAGGGGCGGTTAGCGGGGTTGAAGAGACCCAGTACTTC. It is translated as CASSLGAVSGVEETQYF.

This clonotype was seen many times. The chain employs TRBV6-5 and TRBJ2-5; 9 bases align to TRBD1. This CDR3 has 17 amino acids. Trimming removed 1 base from V and 4 bases from J; junction bases left unmatched: 10. Germline V gives CDR1 MNHEY, CDR2 SVGAGI. The CDR3 sequence is CASSYYGTGRLRETQYF. The CDR3 region has the DNA TGTGCCAGCAGTTACTACGGGACAGGGCGGTTAAGAGAGACCCAGTACTTC.

This clonotype was recorded many times. The V and J genes are TRBV27 and TRBJ2-2; 12 bases are a match to TRBD2. V was pared by 5 bases and J by 5 bases, with 3 bases of the junction left unmatched. The CDR3 contains 15 residues. Germline-derived CDR1 and CDR2 are MNHEY and SMNVEV (reference sequence). This chain's CDR3 is CASSPLAGGTGELFF. The DNA for the CDR3 is TGTGCCAGCAGTCCGCTAGCGGGGGGGACCGGGGAGCTGTTTTTT.

The gene calls are TRBV6-5 and TRBJ2-1; 9 bases align to TRBD1. The CDR3 runs 15 residues. The V gene end was trimmed by 3 bases and the J gene end by 7 bases; junction bases not matched to a gene: 7. Germline V gene lookup returns CDR1 MNHEY and CDR2 SVGAGI. CDR3: CASSYGGTGFNEQFF. CDR3 DNA: TGTGCCAGCAGTTATGGCGGGACAGGGTTTAATGAGCAGTTCTTC.

The chain has TRBV20-1 and TRBJ2-2, with D perhaps matching TRBD2 (5 bases). Trimming shortened V by 0 bases and J by 5 bases, and 16 bases separated the two germline ends. CDR3 size: 16 residues. Germline V gene lookup returns CDR1 DFQATT and CDR2 SNEGSKA (reference sequence). CDR3 bases: TGCAGTGCTAGAGATAGGAGGAAAGGGATTACCGGGGAGCTGTTTTTT. The encoded protein is CSARDRRKGITGELFF.

This clonotype was detected ten times or more. The chain uses TRBV20-1 and TRBJ2-7; D is unresolved. V was pared by 0 bases and J by 5 bases, with 20 bases between. The CDR3 extends over 16 amino acids. Germline V gives CDR1 DFQATT, CDR2 SNEGSKA (reference sequence). The CDR3 reads CSARDQARMAVDEQYF. DNA for the CDR3: TGCAGTGCTAGAGATCAAGCCCGAATGGCAGTGGACGAGCAGTACTTC.

This clonotype was recorded at least ten times. The chain carries TRBV7-9 and TRBJ2-5; TRBD1 might be the D (5 bases). The V end was cut by 2 bases, the J end by 2 bases, with 15 bases between. The CDR3 is 16 amino acids. Germline CDR1 is SEHNR and CDR2 is FQNEAQ (reference sequence). This CDR3 is CASSLSARVGQETQYF. CDR3 sequence (DNA): TGTGCCAGCAGCTTAAGCGCCAGGGTTGGACAAGAGACCCAGTACTTC. Drawing the rest from reference TRBV7-9 and TRBJ2-5, the complete variable domain is DTGVSQNPRHKITKRGQNVTFRCDPISEHNRLYWYRQTLGQGPEFLTYFQNEAQLEKSRLLSDRFSAERPKGSFSTLEIQRTEQGDSAMYLCASSLSARVGQETQYFGPGTRLLVL.

The chain carries TRBV2 and TRBJ1-4; no definite D call. Looked up from germline, CDR1 is SNHLY and CDR2 is FYNNEI. The CDR3 consists of 13 residues. The V gene lost 2 bases and the J gene lost 6 bases, with 7 bases spanning the gap. The CDR3 DNA reads as TGTGCCAGCAGTGAAACCACCTATGAAAAACTGTTTTTT. As protein: CASSETTYEKLFF.

This clonotype was picked up a small number of times. The chain links TRBV6-1 to TRBJ2-1, with 11 bases fitting TRBD2. V gave up 5 bases and J gave up 4 bases; unmatched junction bases: 10. The germline CDR1 and CDR2 sequences are MNHNS and SASEGT. CDR3 length equals 17 residues. The CDR3 here is CASSQRTGLAVYNEQFF. CDR3 DNA sequence: TGTGCCAGCAGTCAACGTACGGGACTAGCGGTATACAATGAGCAGTTCTTC.

This rearrangement joins TRBV10-2 to TRBJ2-7, with 8 bases identical to TRBD1. The CDR3 loop spans 15 amino acids. CDR1 is WSHSY and CDR2 is SAAADI in the germline V gene. J gave up 2 bases and V 7 bases, and 10 bases lay outside the gene matches. Here the CDR3 DNA reads TGCGCCAGCAACAGGGGGAGACCGCAAACCTACGAGCAGTACTTC. Its protein product is CASNRGRPQTYEQYF.

The chain recombines TRBV6-5 with TRBJ1-5, with D uncertain. The V end lost 0 bases, the J end lost 5 bases, and 14 bases lay between the germline ends. The CDR3 has 16 amino acids. Germline V lookup: CDR1 MNHEY, CDR2 SVGAGI. As DNA, the CDR3 is TGTGCCAGCAGTTACTCAAATGACCGGCCTTATCAGCCCCAGCATTTT. This codes for CASSYSNDRPYQPQHF.

This clonotype was counted many times. The chain carries TRBV4-3 and TRBJ2-4, with D possibly being TRBD1 or TRBD2 (5 bases each). Germline lookup yields CDR1 LGHNA and CDR2 YSLEER. Trimming pared 3 bases from V and 1 base from J, leaving 25 bases between. The CDR3 extends over 20 amino acids. The CDR3 coding sequence is TGCGCCAGCAGCCATCTCTACGGGACCTACCCTTCCAAGGCCAAAAACATTCAGTACTTC. Protein sequence: CASSHLYGTYPSKAKNIQYF.

At least ten counts were recorded for this clonotype. The J gene is TRBJ2-7, the V gene TRBV27, with 10 bases fitting TRBD2. The CDR3 has 14 amino acids. Germline values: CDR1 MNHEY, CDR2 SMNVEV (reference sequence). V was pared by 4 bases and J by 2 bases, with 2 bases of the junction left unmatched. The CDR3 protein is CASSSGLATYEQYF. Written as DNA, the CDR3 is TGTGCCAGCAGTTCGGGACTAGCGACCTACGAGCAGTACTTC.

The sample holds many counts of this clonotype. This chain links TRBV14 with TRBJ2-1; the D gene could be TRBD1 or TRBD2 (5 bases each). The CDR3 contains 15 residues. Trimming took 1 base from V and 4 from J, leaving 11 bases between them. CDR1 and CDR2 from the germline V gene are SGHDN and FVKESK. This CDR3 is CASSQGGPPYNEQFF. CDR3 bases: TGTGCCAGCAGCCAAGGGGGACCCCCTTACAATGAGCAGTTCTTC.

This clonotype was observed at least ten times. This chain connects TRBV29-1 to TRBJ2-2; 9 bases line up with TRBD1. The CDR3 has 16 residues. The ends lost 1 base at V and 5 bases at J; junction bases unmatched: 8. Germline lookup yields CDR1 SQVTM and CDR2 ANQGSEA. The CDR3 here is CSVEVQDRGNTGELFF. CDR3 nucleotide sequence: TGCAGCGTTGAAGTACAAGACAGGGGGAATACCGGGGAGCTGTTTTTT.

At least ten counts were recorded for this clonotype. This sequence joins TRBV7-9 and TRBJ1-2, with D perhaps TRBD1 (5 bases). Germline V gene sequence: CDR1 SEHNR, CDR2 FQNEAQ (reference sequence). The CDR3 is 14 amino acids. The V end was cut by 4 bases, the J end by 8 bases, with 17 bases between. CDR3 sequence (DNA): TGTGCCAGCAGCTACGCGGGGGGGAGCCTCGGCTACACCTTC. It codes for CASSYAGGSLGYTF. The entire variable domain, with the rest obtained from reference TRBV7-9 and TRBJ1-2, is as follows: DTGVSQNPRHKITKRGQNVTFRCDPISEHNRLYWYRQTLGQGPEFLTYFQNEAQLEKSRLLSDRFSAERPKGSFSTLEIQRTEQGDSAMYLCASSYAGGSLGYTFGSGTRLTVV.

This clonotype was found many times. The V and J genes are TRBV27 and TRBJ1-2; D gene unclear. This CDR3 is 14 amino acids long. The V gene's germline CDR1 is MNHEY and CDR2 SMNVEV (reference sequence). The V end lost 2 bases, the J end lost 6 bases, and 13 bases lay between the germline ends. The CDR3 sequence is CASSLMGRQDGYTF. In DNA form, the CDR3 reads TGTGCCAGCAGTTTAATGGGCAGACAAGATGGCTACACCTTC.

This clonotype was counted many times. This chain uses TRBV7-2 with TRBJ1-2; D is unresolved. CDR1 is SGHTA, CDR2 FQGNSA, per germline. CDR3 length equals 15 residues. The V end lost 2 bases, the J end lost 3 bases, and 13 bases lay between the germline ends. CDR3 in amino acids: CASSLLEGWDYGYTF. CDR3 coding DNA: TGTGCCAGCAGCTTACTGGAGGGCTGGGACTATGGCTACACCTTC.

This clonotype came up a few times. J is TRBJ2-1 and V is TRBV2, with D possibly matching TRBD2 (5 bases). Trimming left V 9 bases short and J 3 bases short, with 15 bases between. This CDR3 comprises 14 residues. Germline V gives CDR1 SNHLY, CDR2 FYNNEI. CDR3 DNA sequence: TGTGCCAGTCTCAAGGTCGGGAACTACAATGAGCAGTTCTTC. It encodes CASLKVGNYNEQFF.

The genes are TRBV10-3 and TRBJ1-2, with 7 bases fitting TRBD1. J was trimmed by 4 bases and V by 11 bases; bases with no gene match: 7. The CDR3 loop spans 12 amino acids. Germline assignment: CDR1 ENHRY and CDR2 SYGVKD. The CDR3 protein is CAGRGGGYGYTF. CDR3 bases: TGTGCCGGCCGAGGGGGCGGCTATGGCTACACCTTC.

Comment on this clonotype: A read error may be the cause here, since a much bigger clone is one base away. Likely a read error: the CDR3 ends without its conserved phenylalanine or tryptophan. The chain employs TRBV27 and TRBJ1-2; TRBD1 agrees at 9 bases. With 0 bases clipped from V and 4 bases from J, the junction kept 6 bases outside the gene matches. The CDR3 spans 16 residues. The germline V gene encodes CDR1 MNHEY and CDR2 SMNVEV (reference sequence). DNA of the CDR3: TGTGCCAGCAGTTTATCAGAGGGGACAGGGCTCTATGGCTACACCCTC. Protein: CASSLSEGTGLYGYTL.

This clonotype was seen many times. The chain employs TRBV7-9 and TRBJ1-1; D is undetermined. The germline CDR1 and CDR2 sequences are SEHNR and FQNEAQ (reference sequence). V lost 6 bases and J 4 bases, leaving 15 bases between the germline ends. The CDR3 covers 14 residues. The CDR3 protein is CASRRVFLGTEAFF. CDR3 sequence (DNA): TGTGCCAGCAGGCGGGTCTTCCTCGGCACTGAAGCTTTCTTT. Full variable domain (rest looked up from reference TRBV7-9 and TRBJ1-1): DTGVSQNPRHKITKRGQNVTFRCDPISEHNRLYWYRQTLGQGPEFLTYFQNEAQLEKSRLLSDRFSAERPKGSFSTLEIQRTEQGDSAMYLCASRRVFLGTEAFFGQGTRLTVV.